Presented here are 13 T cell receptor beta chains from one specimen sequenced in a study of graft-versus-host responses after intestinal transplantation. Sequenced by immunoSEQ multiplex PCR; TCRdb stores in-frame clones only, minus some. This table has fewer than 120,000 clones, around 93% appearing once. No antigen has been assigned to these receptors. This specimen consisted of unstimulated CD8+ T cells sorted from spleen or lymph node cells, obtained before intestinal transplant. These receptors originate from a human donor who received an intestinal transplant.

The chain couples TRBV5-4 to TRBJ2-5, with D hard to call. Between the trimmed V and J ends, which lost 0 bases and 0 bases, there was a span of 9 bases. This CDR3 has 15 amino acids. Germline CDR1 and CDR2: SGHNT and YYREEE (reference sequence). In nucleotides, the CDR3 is TGTGCCAGCAGCTTGGGCGGTGGGTACCAAGAGACCCAGTACTTC. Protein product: CASSLGGGYQETQYF.

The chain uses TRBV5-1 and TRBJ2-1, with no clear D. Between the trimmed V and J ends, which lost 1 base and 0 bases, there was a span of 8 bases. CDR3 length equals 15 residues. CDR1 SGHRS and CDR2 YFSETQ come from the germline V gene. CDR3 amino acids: CASSLTASSYNEQFF. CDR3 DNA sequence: TGCGCCAGCAGCTTGACCGCTAGCTCCTACAATGAGCAGTTCTTC.

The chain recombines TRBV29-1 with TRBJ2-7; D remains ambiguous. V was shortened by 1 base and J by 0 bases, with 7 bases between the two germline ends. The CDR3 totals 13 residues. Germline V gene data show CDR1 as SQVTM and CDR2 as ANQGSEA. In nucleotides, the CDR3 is TGCAGCGTTGAAGGGGTTAGCTCCTACGAGCAGTACTTC. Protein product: CSVEGVSSYEQYF.

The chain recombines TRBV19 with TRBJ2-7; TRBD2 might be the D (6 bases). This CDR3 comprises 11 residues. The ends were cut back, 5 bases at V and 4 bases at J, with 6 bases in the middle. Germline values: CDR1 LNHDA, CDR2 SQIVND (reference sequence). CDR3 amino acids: CASSGRYEQYF. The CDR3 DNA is TGTGCCAGTAGTGGGAGGTACGAGCAGTACTTC.

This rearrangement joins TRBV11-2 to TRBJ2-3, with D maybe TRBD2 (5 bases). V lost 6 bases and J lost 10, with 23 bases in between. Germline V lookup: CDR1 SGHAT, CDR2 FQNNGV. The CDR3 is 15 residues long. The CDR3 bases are TGTGCCAGCAGACCTCGGGCCCATAGCGCATGGGCGCAGTATTTT. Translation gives CASRPRAHSAWAQYF.

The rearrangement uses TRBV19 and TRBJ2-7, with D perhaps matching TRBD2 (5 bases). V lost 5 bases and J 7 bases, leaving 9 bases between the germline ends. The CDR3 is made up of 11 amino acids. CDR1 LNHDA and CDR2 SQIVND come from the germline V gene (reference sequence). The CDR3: CASSGGREQYF. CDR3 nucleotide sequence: TGTGCCAGTAGTGGAGGAAGGGAGCAGTACTTC.

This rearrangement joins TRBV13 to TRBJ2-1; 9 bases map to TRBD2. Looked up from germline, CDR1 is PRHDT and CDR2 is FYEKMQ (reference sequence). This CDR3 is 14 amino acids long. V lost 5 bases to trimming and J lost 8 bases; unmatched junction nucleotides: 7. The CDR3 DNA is TGTGCCAGCAGCATAGCGGGAGCCTTCTATGAGCAGTTCTTC. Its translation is CASSIAGAFYEQFF.

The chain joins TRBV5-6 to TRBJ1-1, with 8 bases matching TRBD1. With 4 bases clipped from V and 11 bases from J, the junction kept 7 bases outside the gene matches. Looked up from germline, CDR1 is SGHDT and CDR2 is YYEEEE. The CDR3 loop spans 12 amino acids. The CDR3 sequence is CASSPQGALAFF. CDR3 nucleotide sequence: TGTGCCAGCAGCCCCCAGGGGGCCCTGGCTTTCTTT.

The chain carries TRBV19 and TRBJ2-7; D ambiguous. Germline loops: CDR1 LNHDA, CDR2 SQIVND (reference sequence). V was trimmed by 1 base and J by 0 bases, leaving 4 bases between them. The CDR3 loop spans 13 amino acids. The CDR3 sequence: CASSIGDSYEQYF. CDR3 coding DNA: TGTGCCAGTAGTATAGGGGACTCCTACGAGCAGTACTTC.

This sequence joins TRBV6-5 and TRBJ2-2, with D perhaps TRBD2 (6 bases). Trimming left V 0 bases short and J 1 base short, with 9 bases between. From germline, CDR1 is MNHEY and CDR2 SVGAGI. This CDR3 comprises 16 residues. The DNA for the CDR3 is TGTGCCAGCAGTTACTCTCGGGAGCAGAACACCGGGGAGCTGTTTTTT. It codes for CASSYSREQNTGELFF.

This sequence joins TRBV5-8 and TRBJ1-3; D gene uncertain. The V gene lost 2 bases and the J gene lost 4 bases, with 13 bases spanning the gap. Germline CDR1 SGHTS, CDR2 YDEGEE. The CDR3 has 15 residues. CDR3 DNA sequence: TGTGCCAGCAGCTTCTTCACGGGAACCGGAAACACCATATATTTT. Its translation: CASSFFTGTGNTIYF. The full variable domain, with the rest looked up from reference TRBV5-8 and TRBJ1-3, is EAGVTQSPTHLIKTRGQQATLRCSPISGHTSVYWYQQALGLGLQFLLWYDEGEERNRGNFPPRFSGRQFPNYSSELNVNALELEDSALYLCASSFFTGTGNTIYFGEGSWLTVV.

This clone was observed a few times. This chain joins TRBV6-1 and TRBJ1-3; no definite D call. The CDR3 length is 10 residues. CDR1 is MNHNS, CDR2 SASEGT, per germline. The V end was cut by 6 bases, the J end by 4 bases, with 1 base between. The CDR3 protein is CASRGNTIYF. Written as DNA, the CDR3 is TGTGCCAGCAGAGGAAACACCATATATTTT.

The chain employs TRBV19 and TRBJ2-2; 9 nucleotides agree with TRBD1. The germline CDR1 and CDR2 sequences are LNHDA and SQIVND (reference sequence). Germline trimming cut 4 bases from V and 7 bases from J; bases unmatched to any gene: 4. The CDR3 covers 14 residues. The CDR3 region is CASSTRTGDGELFF. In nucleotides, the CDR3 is TGTGCCAGTAGTACCCGGACAGGGGACGGGGAGCTGTTTTTT.